This TCR beta chain was identified during a study of T cells in narcolepsy. Only a few counts were recorded for this clone. Trimming removed 10 bases from V and 4 bases from J; junction bases left unmatched: 5. CDR1 and CDR2 from the germline V gene are MNHNS and SASEGT. This CDR3 contains 13 residues. Repertoires were generated with immunoSEQ multiplex PCR, while TCRdb's copy carries only in-frame clones and drops some. The table has about 35,000 clones, approximately 84% seen once. The chain is built from TRBV6-1 and TRBJ1-3; 9 nucleotides agree with TRBD1. The material sequenced was memory (CD45RA-) CD4+ T cells from blood. This clonotype originated in a human donor in good health. Here the CDR3 DNA reads TGTGCCACACAGGGGGCGCGGGGAAACACCATATATTTT. Protein product: CATQGARGNTIYF.